Listed below are T cell receptor beta chains from one sample, sequenced in a study of OX40 agonist ivuxolimab in advanced cancers. Profiled with immunoSEQ multiplex PCR; TCRdb holds only in-frame clones, not every one. This repertoire shows over 75,000 clones, 80% to 95% found once; its top ten account for 1% to 1.3%. The sequences come from CD4+ or CD8+ T cells sorted from blood, collected in a trial of the OX40 agonist ivuxolimab. The receptors originated from an adult with an advanced solid tumor such as melanoma, head and neck, liver or kidney cancer. The CDR3 runs from the conserved cysteine through the conserved F or W. Each record gives: V gene, clone size, J gene, D gene, CDR3 DNA, CDR3 protein. A D gene is named only where the DNA matches it firmly. Some rows have no size entry. The others give once, few or many, or a class for an expanded clone.

TRBV5-1	-	TRBJ2-3	TRBD1	TGCGCCAGCAGTTGGGGACAGGGTCTATCAGATACGCAGTATTTT	CASSWGQGLSDTQYF
TRBV28	-	TRBJ2-7	-	TGTGCCAGCAGACACAGCTCCTACGAGCAGTACTTC	CASRHSSYEQYF
TRBV5-6	-	TRBJ2-7	-	TGTGCCAGCAGCTTGATGACCCACGAGCAGTACTTC	CASSLMTHEQYF
TRBV5-1	-	TRBJ2-6	-	TGCGCCAGCAGCTTGGATCACTCTGGGGCCAACGTCCTGACTTTC	CASSLDHSGANVLTF
TRBV27	-	TRBJ1-2	-	TGTGCCAGCAGTCCATCGGGACTCCTTTGGGGTGGCTACACCTTC	CASSPSGLLWGGYTF
TRBV7-3	-	TRBJ2-1	TRBD1	TGCGCCAGCAGCCAATACCTACAGGGGATTTATGAGCAGTTCTTC	CASSQYLQGIYEQFF
TRBV6-1	-	TRBJ2-7	TRBD1	TGTGCCAGCAGTAGACAGGGGGGGATAGGGAACGAGCAGTACTTC	CASSRQGGIGNEQYF
TRBV6-6	-	TRBJ1-5	-	TGTGCCAGCAGTTACCCGAGTGGGACATCCGATCAGCCCCAGCATTTT	CASSYPSGTSDQPQHF
TRBV28	-	TRBJ1-2	-	TGTGCCAGCAGTTCCCCCTCGCCCACGGTTATGAACTATGGCTACACCTTC	CASSSPSPTVMNYGYTF
TRBV5-1	-	TRBJ1-4	-	TGCGCCAGCAGCTTCCAGGGAAGGGAAAAACTGTTTTTT	CASSFQGREKLFF
TRBV5-4	once	TRBJ2-1	-	TGTGCCAGCAGCTTGGATGTCTATCTCCCCAATGAGCAGTTCTTC	CASSLDVYLPNEQFF
TRBV6-5	-	TRBJ2-3	-	TGTGCCAGCAGTAGGACCGCGGGCACAGATACGCAGTATTTT	CASSRTAGTDTQYF
TRBV19	-	TRBJ2-7	-	TGTGCCAGTAGCCCGGAAGGAACCTACGAGCAGTACTTC	CASSPEGTYEQYF
TRBV28	once	TRBJ1-5	-	TGTGCCAGCCCAGGTATAGCATGGGATCAGCCCCAGCATTTT	CASPGIAWDQPQHF
TRBV19	-	TRBJ2-2	-	TGTGCCAGTAGTTTCCTACGGGGCAGGGGCGACACCGGGGAGCTGTTTTTT	CASSFLRGRGDTGELFF
TRBV19	-	TRBJ1-1	-	TGTGCCAGTCGTTATGGACGGTACACTGAAGCTTTCTTT	CASRYGRYTEAFF
TRBV7-2	-	TRBJ2-5	TRBD1	TGTGCCAGCAGCCCCGGACAGGGGCGGCAAGAGACCCAGTACTTC	CASSPGQGRQETQYF
TRBV19	-	TRBJ2-7	TRBD1	TGCGCCAGTACCTCCGGGACAGACTCCTACGAGCAGTACTTC	CASTSGTDSYEQYF
TRBV12-2	-	TRBJ1-6	-	TGTGCAAGTCGCATCAGGCCCGTCTTGGGGAGTTCACCCCTCCACTTT	CASRIRPVLGSSPLHF
TRBV28	-	TRBJ2-4	TRBD2	TGTGCCAGCAGTTCGACGGGACTAGCGGGAGCCAAAAACATTCAGTACTTC	CASSSTGLAGAKNIQYF
TRBV9	-	TRBJ2-2	TRBD2	TGTGCCAGCAGCGTAGGGCTAGCGGGAGGTACCGCGAACACCGGGGAGCTGTTTTTT	CASSVGLAGGTANTGELFF
TRBV7-3	-	TRBJ2-1	-	TGTGCCAGCAGCTTAGGGACCGCTCAGGAGCAGTTCTTC	CASSLGTAQEQFF
TRBV5-4	-	TRBJ2-1	TRBD1	TGTGCCAGCAGCGGGATGGACAGGGGCGGAGGCAATGAGCAGTTCTTC	CASSGMDRGGGNEQFF
TRBV4-2	-	TRBJ2-7	TRBD2	TGTGCCAGCAGCCAAGGGACTAGCGGGGGTTCCTACGAGCAGTACTTC	CASSQGTSGGSYEQYF
TRBV4-3	-	TRBJ2-2	TRBD2	TGCGCCAGCAGCCAACAGGGTAGCGGGAACGCCGGGGAGCTGTTTTTT	CASSQQGSGNAGELFF